These 23 T cell receptor beta chains were sequenced from one sample in a study of cytomegalovirus exposure and HLA in healthy donors. With 60 Vbeta and 13 Jbeta primers, the PCR was carried out. The method was immunoSEQ multiplex PCR; TCRdb's version includes in-frame clones alone and lacks a portion of them. The sample data list around 140,000 clones. Sequences were obtained from PBMCs. The receptors were sampled from a woman aged 40 to 50 in good health and CMV-seronegative.

V is TRBV9 and J is TRBJ1-2; D possibly corresponds to TRBD1 (5 bases). This CDR3 contains 16 residues. Germline V gene lookup returns CDR1 SGDLS and CDR2 YYNGEE. V lost 3 bases, J lost 0 bases, and 15 bases lay in between. DNA of the CDR3: TGTGCCAGCAGCGACTCCAGGGAAGGGGCTAACTATGGCTACACCTTC. Translation: CASSDSREGANYGYTF.

The gene calls are TRBV19 and TRBJ2-1; possibly TRBD2 for D (6 bases). The germline V and J ends were trimmed by 7 bases and 6 bases, with 16 bases remaining between them. The CDR3 runs to 14 residues. CDR1 is LNHDA and CDR2 is SQIVND in the germline V gene (reference sequence). CDR3 residues: CASIDGGASNEQFF. In nucleotides, the CDR3 is TGTGCCAGTATTGACGGAGGGGCTAGCAATGAGCAGTTCTTC. The full variable domain, rest sourced from reference TRBV19 and TRBJ2-1, is DGGITQSPKYLFRKEGQNVTLSCEQNLNHDAMYWYRQDPGQGLRLIYYSQIVNDFQKGDIAEGYSVSREKKESFPLTVTSAQKNPTAFYLCASIDGGASNEQFFGPGTRLTVL.

The chain recombines TRBV18 with TRBJ2-7; TRBD1 might be the D (5 bases). In germline, CDR1 is KGHSH, CDR2 LQKENI. The length of the CDR3 is 13 residues. V lost 4 bases to trimming and J lost 4 bases, with 11 bases between them. The DNA for the CDR3 is TGTGCCAGCTCACTTCTGGGGCAGTACGAGCAGTACGTC. This translates into CASSLLGQYEQYV.

The chain's CDR3 is CATSSLNSPLHF. In DNA form, the CDR3 reads TGTGCCACCAGCAGCTTAAATTCACCCCTCCACTTT. This chain links TRBV15 with TRBJ1-6; D not certain. Looked up from germline, CDR1 is LNHNV and CDR2 is YYDKDF (reference sequence). V lost 3 bases and J lost 7, with 4 bases in between. The CDR3 runs 12 residues.

The chain uses TRBV27 and TRBJ1-1; D is unresolved. The germline V gene has CDR1 MNHEY and CDR2 SMNVEV (reference sequence). This CDR3 is built from 14 residues. V shed 3 bases and J shed 1 base, with 9 bases lying between them. The CDR3 nucleotides are TGTGCCAGCAGTTTTCTTGGGCAGAACACTGAAGCTTTCTTT. It translates to CASSFLGQNTEAFF.

The rearrangement links TRBV4-1 to TRBJ1-1; perhaps TRBD1 as D (6 bases). CDR1 MGHRA and CDR2 YSYEKL come from the germline V gene. The CDR3 length is 16 residues. Deletions cut 4 bases from V and 0 bases from J, with 15 bases between. In nucleotides, the CDR3 is TGCGCCAGCAGCCCGGGGGGCGGACCCATGAACACTGAAGCTTTCTTT. It is translated as CASSPGGGPMNTEAFF.

This chain connects TRBV5-1 to TRBJ2-5; TRBD1 matches at 7 bases. Germline V CDR1 and CDR2: SGHRS, YFSETQ. V was clipped by 6 bases and J by 1 base; unmatched bases: 6. The CDR3 sequence is 14 residues long. CDR3 coding DNA: TGCGCCAGCAACCGACAGGGTGCCCAAGAGACCCAGTACTTC. This gives the protein CASNRQGAQETQYF.

The gene calls are TRBV7-3 and TRBJ2-2, with 10 bases that match TRBD2. The CDR3 contains 20 residues. After removal of 0 bases from V and 1 base from J, the junction contained 11 bases not matched to a gene. Germline V lookup: CDR1 SGHTA, CDR2 FQGTGA. The CDR3 nucleotides read TGTGCCAGCAGCTTAACTAGCGGGGGGCCAAAGAAGCTGAACACCGGGGAGCTGTTTTTT. It specifies CASSLTSGGPKKLNTGELFF.

The V gene is TRBV10-3, the J gene TRBJ1-4; TRBD1 agrees at 9 bases. V gave up 4 bases and J gave up 11 bases; unmatched junction bases: 8. CDR1 is ENHRY, CDR2 SYGVKD, per germline. The CDR3 is made up of 14 amino acids. The CDR3 reads CAISGTDRGGKLFF. For the CDR3, the DNA is TGTGCCATCAGTGGAACGGACAGGGGAGGGAAACTGTTTTTT.

The rearrangement uses TRBV27 and TRBJ1-4; D is perhaps TRBD1 (5 bases). The CDR3 has 14 amino acids. Trimming removed 6 bases from V and 0 bases from J, with 8 bases in between. Germline V lookup: CDR1 MNHEY, CDR2 SMNVEV (reference sequence). CDR3 region: CASRQAATNEKLFF. The DNA of the CDR3 is TGTGCCAGCAGACAGGCCGCAACTAATGAAAAACTGTTTTTT.

The rearrangement uses TRBV9 and TRBJ1-1; no clear D. Germline V gene lookup returns CDR1 SGDLS and CDR2 YYNGEE. Trimming pared 4 bases from V and 0 bases from J, leaving 10 bases between. The CDR3 has 14 residues. The CDR3 region is CASSPPGMNTEAFF. CDR3 nucleotide sequence: TGTGCCAGCAGCCCCCCGGGGATGAACACTGAAGCTTTCTTT.

The chain links TRBV6-5 to TRBJ2-1; 7 positions agree with TRBD1. Germline trimming cut 7 bases from V and 9 bases from J; bases unmatched to any gene: 9. The CDR3 is 13 residues long. Germline lookup yields CDR1 MNHEY and CDR2 SVGAGI. CDR3 DNA sequence: TGTGCCAGCACCAAAACAGGGGCCTTTGAGCAGTTCTTC. It translates to CASTKTGAFEQFF.

The rearrangement uses TRBV7-8 and TRBJ2-1, with D unresolved. Trimming took off 4 bases at V and 0 bases at J, with 16 bases between the two ends. In germline, CDR1 is SGHVS, CDR2 FQNEAQ. This CDR3 has 17 amino acids. The CDR3 nucleotides are TGTGCCAGCAGCTCTGGGTCAGCGATAAGCTCCTACAATGAGCAGTTCTTC. Translation: CASSSGSAISSYNEQFF. Full variable domain (rest looked up from reference TRBV7-8 and TRBJ2-1): GAGVSQSPRYKVAKRGQDVALRCDPISGHVSLFWYQQALGQGPEFLTYFQNEAQLDKSGLPSDRFFAERPEGSVSTLKIQRTQQEDSAVYLCASSSGSAISSYNEQFFGPGTRLTVL.

The gene calls are TRBV2 and TRBJ1-2; the D gene is possibly TRBD1 (6 bases). The CDR3 covers 16 residues. The germline CDR1 and CDR2 sequences are SNHLY and FYNNEI. V was cut by 6 bases and J by 4 bases, with 21 bases left in between. In DNA, the CDR3 is TGTGCCAGCAGGGACGATTCGACAGGCAAGTTCTATGGCTACACCTTC. It codes for CASRDDSTGKFYGYTF.

J is TRBJ1-1 and V is TRBV29-1; D unclear. This CDR3 comprises 10 residues. The V end was cut by 5 bases, the J end by 11 bases, with 12 bases between. From germline, CDR1 is SQVTM and CDR2 ANQGSEA. Here the CDR3 reads CSVLSLEAFF. The CDR3 coding sequence is TGCAGCGTTCTATCGTTGGAGGCTTTCTTT.

The rearrangement uses TRBV7-9 and TRBJ1-1; D is unclear. Per the germline V gene, CDR1 is SEHNR and CDR2 is FQNEAQ (reference sequence). This CDR3 has 16 residues. V lost 0 bases and J lost 0, with 11 bases in between. The CDR3 sequence is CASSLALARMNTEAFF. The CDR3 nucleotides read TGTGCCAGCAGCTTAGCGCTCGCGCGAATGAACACTGAAGCTTTCTTT.

The J gene is TRBJ2-7, the V gene TRBV6-5; D perhaps matches TRBD1 (5 bases). Germline V gene lookup returns CDR1 MNHEY and CDR2 SVGAGI. The CDR3 length is 14 residues. V was shortened by 5 bases and J by 1 base, with 12 bases between the two germline ends. The CDR3 loop is CASSPNRFSYEQYV. CDR3 sequence (DNA): TGTGCCAGCAGTCCGAACAGGTTTTCCTACGAGCAGTACGTC.

The genes are TRBV29-1 and TRBJ1-6, with 8 bases aligning to TRBD1. Trimming at V came to 4 bases and at J to 7 bases, leaving 6 bases not matched to a gene. The CDR3 is 14 amino acids. The germline V gene encodes CDR1 SQVTM and CDR2 ANQGSEA. The CDR3 sequence is CSVGGQEKNSPLHF. The CDR3 region has the DNA TGCAGCGTTGGGGGACAGGAAAAAAATTCACCCCTCCACTTT. Supplemented by reference TRBV29-1 and TRBJ1-6, the full variable domain reads SAVISQKPSRDICQRGTSLTIQCQVDSQVTMMFWYRQQPGQSLTLIATANQGSEATYESGFVIDKFPISRPNLTFSTLTVSNMSPEDSSIYLCSVGGQEKNSPLHFGNGTRLTVT.

The rearrangement uses TRBV10-3 and TRBJ1-4, with D possibly TRBD1 on 6 matching bases. Per the germline V gene, CDR1 is ENHRY and CDR2 is SYGVKD. The V and J ends lost 6 bases and 8 bases respectively, with 13 bases between them. This CDR3 has 13 amino acids. Written as DNA, the CDR3 is TGTGCCATCAGAACAGGGAGCCACGAAAAACTGTTTTTT. The encoded protein is CAIRTGSHEKLFF.

This chain connects TRBV29-1 to TRBJ2-1; 8 positions agree with TRBD2. Unmatched junction bases numbered 7, after V lost 0 bases and J lost 6 bases. Germline CDR1 reads SQVTM; CDR2 reads ANQGSEA. This CDR3 has 15 amino acids. The CDR3 bases are TGCAGCGTTGAAGATCGGAGCGGGGGAGGCAATGAGCAGTTCTTC. Amino acid sequence: CSVEDRSGGGNEQFF.

V is TRBV11-2 and J is TRBJ2-1, with D possibly TRBD2 on 5 matching bases. Germline V CDR1 and CDR2: SGHAT, FQNNGV. Trimming pared 2 bases from V and 9 bases from J, leaving 17 bases between. This CDR3 is built from 15 residues. The CDR3 region is CASSLILAREVEQFF. DNA of the CDR3: TGTGCCAGCAGCTTAATTCTAGCCAGAGAGGTTGAGCAGTTCTTC.

J is TRBJ1-1 and V is TRBV10-3, with TRBD1 identical over 9 bases. The germline gives CDR1 ENHRY, CDR2 SYGVKD. The J segment lost 2 bases and the V segment lost 2 bases, leaving 6 bases of the junction unmatched. There are 16 residues in the CDR3. The CDR3 region has the DNA TGTGCCATCAGTGAGACAGGGGGCACTGTAAACACTGAAGCTTTCTTT. Protein product: CAISETGGTVNTEAFF.

This chain connects TRBV11-2 to TRBJ1-6; perhaps TRBD1 as D (6 bases). Deletions cut 5 bases from V and 15 bases from J, with 17 bases between. This CDR3 spans 13 amino acids. Germline V gene data show CDR1 as SGHAT and CDR2 as FQNNGV. Written as DNA, the CDR3 is TGTGCCAGCAGCCTCCCCGCGGACAGCAACCTCCACTTT. Protein: CASSLPADSNLHF.